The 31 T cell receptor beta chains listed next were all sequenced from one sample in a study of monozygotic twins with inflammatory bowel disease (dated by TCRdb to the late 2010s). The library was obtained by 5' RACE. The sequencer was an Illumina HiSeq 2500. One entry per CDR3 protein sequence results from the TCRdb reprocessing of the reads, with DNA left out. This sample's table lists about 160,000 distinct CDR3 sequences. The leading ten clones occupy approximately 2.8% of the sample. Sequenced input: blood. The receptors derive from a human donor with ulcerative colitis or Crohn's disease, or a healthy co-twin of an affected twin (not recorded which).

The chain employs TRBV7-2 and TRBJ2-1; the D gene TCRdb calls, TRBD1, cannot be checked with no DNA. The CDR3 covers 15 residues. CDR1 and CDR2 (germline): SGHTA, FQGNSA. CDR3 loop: CASTNPGQEDNEQFF. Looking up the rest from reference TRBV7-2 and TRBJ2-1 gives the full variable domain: GAGVSQSPSNKVTEKGKDVELRCDPISGHTALYWYRQSLGQGLEFLIYFQGNSAPDKSGLPSDRFSAERTGGSVSTLTIQRTQQEDSAVYLCASTNPGQEDNEQFFGPGTRLTVL.

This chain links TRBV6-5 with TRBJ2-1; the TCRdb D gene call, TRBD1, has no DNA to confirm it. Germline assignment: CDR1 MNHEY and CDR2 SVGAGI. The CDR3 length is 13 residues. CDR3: CASSYPGNNEQFF.

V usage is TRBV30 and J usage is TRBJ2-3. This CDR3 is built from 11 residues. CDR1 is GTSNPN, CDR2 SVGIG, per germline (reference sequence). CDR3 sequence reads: CAWSVLDTQYF. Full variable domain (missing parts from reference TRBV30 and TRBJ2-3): SQTIHQWPATLVQPVGSPLSLECTVEGTSNPNLYWYRQAAGRGLQLLFYSVGIGQISSEVPQNLSASRPQDRQFILSSKKLLLSDSGFYLCAWSVLDTQYFGPGTRLTVL.

This CDR3 is CASSLGDSGSYNEQFF. The chain carries TRBV11-1 and TRBJ2-1; without DNA, the TCRdb call of TRBD2 cannot be checked. The CDR3 is 16 residues long. CDR1 SGHAT and CDR2 FQDESV come from the germline V gene (reference sequence).

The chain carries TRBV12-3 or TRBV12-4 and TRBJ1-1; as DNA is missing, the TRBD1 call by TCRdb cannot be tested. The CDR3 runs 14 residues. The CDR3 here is CASSAGDRGTEAFF.

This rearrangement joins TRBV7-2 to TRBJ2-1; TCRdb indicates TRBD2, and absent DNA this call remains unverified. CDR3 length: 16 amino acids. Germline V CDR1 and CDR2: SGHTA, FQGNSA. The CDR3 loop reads CASSLVVASGRNEQFF.

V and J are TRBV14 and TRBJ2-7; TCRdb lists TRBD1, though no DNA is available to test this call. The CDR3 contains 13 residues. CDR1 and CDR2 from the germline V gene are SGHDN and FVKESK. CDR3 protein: CASSRTQPYEQYF.

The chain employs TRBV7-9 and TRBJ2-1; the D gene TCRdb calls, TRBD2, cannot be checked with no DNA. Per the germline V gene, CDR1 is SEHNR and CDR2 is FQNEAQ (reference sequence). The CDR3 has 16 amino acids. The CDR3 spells CASSPPGGREVNEQFF.

CDR3 residues: CASSPSLRNTGELFF. The V call is TRBV28, the J call TRBJ2-2. CDR1 and CDR2 (germline): MDHEN, SYDVKM. The CDR3 loop spans 15 amino acids.

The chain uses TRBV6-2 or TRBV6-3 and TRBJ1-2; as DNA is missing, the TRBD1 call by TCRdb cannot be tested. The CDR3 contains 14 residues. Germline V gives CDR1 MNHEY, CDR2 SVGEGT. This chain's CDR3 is CASSSARGSYGYTF.

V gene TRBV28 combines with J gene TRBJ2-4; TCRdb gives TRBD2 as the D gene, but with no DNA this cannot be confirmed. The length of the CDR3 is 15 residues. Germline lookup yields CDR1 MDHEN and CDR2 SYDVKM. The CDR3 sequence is CASSPTAGGPDIQYF.

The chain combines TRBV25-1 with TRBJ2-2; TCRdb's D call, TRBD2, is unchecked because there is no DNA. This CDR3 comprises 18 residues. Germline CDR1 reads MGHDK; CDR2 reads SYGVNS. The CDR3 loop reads CASSGREGLLANTGELFF.

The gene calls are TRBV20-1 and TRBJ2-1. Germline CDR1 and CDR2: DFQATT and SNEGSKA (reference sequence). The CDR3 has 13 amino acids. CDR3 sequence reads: CSALLWSNNEQFF.

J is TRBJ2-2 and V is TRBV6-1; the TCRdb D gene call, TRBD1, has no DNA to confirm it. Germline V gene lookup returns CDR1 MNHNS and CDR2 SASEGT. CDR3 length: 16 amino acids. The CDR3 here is CASSAPRTGGTGELFF.

The CDR3 region is CAWSARGTGSNEQYF. J is TRBJ2-7 and V is TRBV30; as DNA is missing, the TRBD1 call by TCRdb cannot be tested. The CDR3 extends over 15 amino acids. Germline-derived CDR1 and CDR2 are GTSNPN and SVGIG (reference sequence).

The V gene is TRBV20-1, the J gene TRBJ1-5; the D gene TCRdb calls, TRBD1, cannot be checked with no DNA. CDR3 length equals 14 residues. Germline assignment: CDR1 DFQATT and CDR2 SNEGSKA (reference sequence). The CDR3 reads CSAGEGMGNQPQHF.

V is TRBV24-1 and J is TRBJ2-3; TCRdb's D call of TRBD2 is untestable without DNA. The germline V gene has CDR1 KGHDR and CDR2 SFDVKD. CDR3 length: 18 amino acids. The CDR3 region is CATSDLPWTGPGTDTQYF.

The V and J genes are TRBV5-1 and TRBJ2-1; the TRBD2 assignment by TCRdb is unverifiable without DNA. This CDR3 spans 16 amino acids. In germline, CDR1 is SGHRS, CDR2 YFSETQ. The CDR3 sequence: CASSSLREGSYNEQFF.

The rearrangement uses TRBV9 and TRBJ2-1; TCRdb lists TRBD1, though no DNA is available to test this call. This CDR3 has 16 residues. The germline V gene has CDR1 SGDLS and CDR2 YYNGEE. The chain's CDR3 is CASSATGRSSYNEQFF.

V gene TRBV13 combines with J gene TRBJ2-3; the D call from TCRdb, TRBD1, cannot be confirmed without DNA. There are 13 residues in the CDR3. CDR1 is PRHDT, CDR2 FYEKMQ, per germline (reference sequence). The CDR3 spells CASGPNREYTQYF.

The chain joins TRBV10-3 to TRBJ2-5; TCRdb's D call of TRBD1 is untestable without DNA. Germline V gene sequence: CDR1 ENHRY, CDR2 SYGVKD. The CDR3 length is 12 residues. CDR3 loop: CAIAGDAGTQYF.

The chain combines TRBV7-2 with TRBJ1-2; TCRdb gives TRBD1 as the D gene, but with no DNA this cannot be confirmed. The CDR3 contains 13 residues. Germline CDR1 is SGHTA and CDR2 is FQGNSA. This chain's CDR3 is CASSQGVDYGYTF.

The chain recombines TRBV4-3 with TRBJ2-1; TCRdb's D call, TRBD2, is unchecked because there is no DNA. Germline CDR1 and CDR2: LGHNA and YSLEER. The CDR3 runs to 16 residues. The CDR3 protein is CASSQVTSGRYNEQFF.

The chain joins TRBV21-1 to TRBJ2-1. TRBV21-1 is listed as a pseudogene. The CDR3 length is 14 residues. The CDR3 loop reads CASSKEESYNEQFF.

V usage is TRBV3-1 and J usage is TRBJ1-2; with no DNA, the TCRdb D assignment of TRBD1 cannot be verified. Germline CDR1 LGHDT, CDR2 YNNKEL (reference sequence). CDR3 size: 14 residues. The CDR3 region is CASSHDRGDYGYTF.

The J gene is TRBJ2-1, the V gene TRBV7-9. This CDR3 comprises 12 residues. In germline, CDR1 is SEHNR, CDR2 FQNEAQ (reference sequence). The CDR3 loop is CASSSVMDEQFF.

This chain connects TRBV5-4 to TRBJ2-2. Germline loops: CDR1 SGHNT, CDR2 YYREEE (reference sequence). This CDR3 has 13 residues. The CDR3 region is CASSSGPTGELFF.

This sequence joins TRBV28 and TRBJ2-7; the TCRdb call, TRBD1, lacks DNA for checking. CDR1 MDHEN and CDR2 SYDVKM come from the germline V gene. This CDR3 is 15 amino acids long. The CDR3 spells CASSLSGTGDYEQYF.

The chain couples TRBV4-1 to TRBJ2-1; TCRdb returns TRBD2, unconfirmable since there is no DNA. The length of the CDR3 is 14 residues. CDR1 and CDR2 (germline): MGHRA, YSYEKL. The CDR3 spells CASSGRDWNNEQFF.

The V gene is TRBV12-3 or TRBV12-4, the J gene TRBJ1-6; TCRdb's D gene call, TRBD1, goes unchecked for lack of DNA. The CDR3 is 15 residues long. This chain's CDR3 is CASSPPGGYNSPLHF.

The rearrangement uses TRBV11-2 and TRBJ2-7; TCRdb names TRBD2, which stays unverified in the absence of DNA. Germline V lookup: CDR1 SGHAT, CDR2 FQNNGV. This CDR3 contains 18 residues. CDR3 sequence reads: CASSLEGGGSVFSYEQYF.